This TCR beta chain originates from a study of CD8 T cells in ankylosing spondylitis (dated by TCRdb to about 2017). About the investigation overall: The study set out to find disease-linked TCR variants by profiling T cell receptor beta repertoires in ankylosing spondylitis patients and healthy donors. The whole study cohort included under 140 healthy donors and around 24 ankylosing spondylitis patients. Samples of peripheral blood were taken, and for ankylosing spondylitis patients, synovial fluid was collected as well.

Worth noting for this clonotype: The specificity of this receptor is unknown. No base-level quality is on record; no much larger clone is a single base apart.

Its CDR3 holds 18 amino acids, cysteine through phenylalanine. Only the CDR3 DNA stays, 54 bases, in frame from base 1. V has 1 base trimmed and J has 5 bases trimmed; junction bases matching no gene number 7. The germline V gene sets CDR1 to LGHNA and CDR2 to YNFKEQ. Summary of the overall study and its limitations: In peripheral blood, the disease-linked clones were found at relatively low frequencies and had a CD8+ phenotype. Significant enrichment of the disease-linked clones was reported in matched synovial fluid samples from ankylosing spondylitis patients. Some of the motif variants had been reported before in the synovial fluid and blood of reactive arthritis patients, a finding that suggests common disease-initiation mechanisms. A TCR beta motif of about 8 highly homologous amino acid variants appeared characteristic of blood from ankylosing spondylitis patients.

Sequencing relied on an Illumina HiSeq 2500. Quantitative 5'-RACE with molecular barcodes was the method used to prepare the TCR beta libraries. Per the source publication's procedure: Disease-linked TCR variants were identified with a new computational method built on a probabilistic model of VDJ rearrangement. TCRdb trimmed the raw reads at Q25, called clones with MiXCR and kept productive beta chains. Duplicate CDR3 protein sequences are folded into a single record with the most common DNA and genes. The V and J calls were not made by the authors but by TCRdb's processing. The sample table holds 200,000 to 250,000 distinct CDR3 sequences, of which about 10% were seen once. The biggest ten clones account for under 8% of the sample.

Sequenced input: blood, either unsorted or a sorted T cell fraction (not recorded which). The receptor chain draws on TRBV4-2 and TRBJ2-2; TRBD2 fits 13 bases in the junction. The sequence was collected from a male donor with ankylosing spondylitis or in good health (not recorded which). In nucleotides, the sequence is TGTGCCAGCAGCCAAGGCCCACTAGCGGGAGGGGTAACCGGGGAGCTGTTTTTT. It translates as CASSQGPLAGGVTGELFF.